This TCR beta chain was recovered during a study of CD8 T cells in Susac syndrome. A quantity of about 0.5 to 1 ug RNA underwent reverse transcription using random hexamers. One entry per CDR3 protein results from TCRdb running MiXCR on the immunoSEQ multiplex PCR reads. The sample consists of 84,000 or so distinct CDR3 sequences, about 96% of them appearing once. Study results and caveats: The number of individuals included in the study's TCR sequencing and HLA analysis was acknowledged as relatively small.

Comments on this clonotype: Its specificity is not known.

Trimming removed 2 bases from V and 0 bases from J, with 10 bases in between. Germline V gives CDR1 SNHLY, CDR2 FYNNEI. The CDR3 covers 15 residues. Material for sequencing was CD8+ T cells from PBMCs. The TCR originated in a human donor with Susac syndrome. This chain joins TRBV2 and TRBJ1-1; D gene ambiguous. The CDR3 sequence is CASSESVRLNTEAFF. The DNA for the CDR3 is TGTGCCAGCAGTGAATCGGTCCGATTGAACACTGAAGCTTTCTTT. Looking up the rest from reference TRBV2 and TRBJ1-1 gives the full variable domain: EPEVTQTPSHQVTQMGQEVILRCVPISNHLYFYWYRQILGQKVEFLVSFYNNEISEKSEIFDDQFSVERPDGSNFTLKIRSTKLEDSAMYFCASSESVRLNTEAFFGQGTRLTVV.